This TCR beta chain was recovered during a study of blood T cell repertoires in COVID-19. Study as a whole: Spain, Italy and the United States supplied samples that represented acute and convalescent COVID-19. Sources were T cells, B-cell-depleted T cells, or PBMCs; the material itself was cDNA or gDNA.

Original handling: Estimation of nucleated cell counts relied on the amplification of reference gene primers. Data came from immunoSEQ multiplex PCR; TCRdb stores just in-frame clones and leaves some out. The DNA gave D and trimming, while V, J and clone size come from that table. The sample holds around 240,000 clones, 75% to 90% seen once. This CDR3 contains 15 residues. V lost 0 bases, J lost 2 bases, and 9 bases lay in between. Germline CDR1 SGHRS, CDR2 YFSETQ. The source is a woman aged 25 to 45 who had recovered from COVID-19. The chain joins TRBV5-1 to TRBJ1-3; D not certain. Sequencing was carried out using peripheral blood. The CDR3 DNA reads as TGCGCCAGCAGCTTGGGAGGTTTTACTGGAAACACCATATATTTT. It encodes CASSLGGFTGNTIYF. Full variable domain (outside the CDR3, taken from reference TRBV5-1 and TRBJ1-3): KAGVTQTPRYLIKTRGQQVTLSCSPISGHRSVSWYQQTPGQGLQFLFEYFSETQRNKGNFPGRFSGRQFSNSRSEMNVSTLELGDSALYLCASSLGGFTGNTIYFGEGSWLTVV.